The next 4 T cell receptor beta chains were all read from a single sample in a study of regulatory T cells in long-lasting Graves disease. Sample time point: newly diagnosed GD, antithyroid drugs for less than 3 months. Preparation of the TCR library used RNA extracted from PBMCs. Sequencing libraries for TCR beta were prepared with iRepertoire HTBI primers and Arm-PCR of CDR3 regions. MiXCR was run by TCRdb on the multiplex PCR reads, yielding one entry per CDR3 protein. Of hundreds of thousands of distinct CDR3 sequences detected, 16% appear once; the ten largest clones hold under 20%. The sample was also linked to a second study, of T cells in Graves' hyperthyroidism and ophthalmopathy.

The starting material was peripheral blood mononuclear cells (PBMCs), obtained at new diagnosis, from a patient treated with antithyroid drugs. These receptors came from a woman aged 30 to 39 with Graves disease.

This clonotype appeared a few times. V and J are TRBV10-3 and TRBJ2-2; 7 bases line up with TRBD1. The CDR3 is 18 amino acids. Germline V gives CDR1 ENHRY, CDR2 SYGVKD. With 4 bases clipped from V and 6 bases from J, the junction kept 17 bases outside the gene matches. The CDR3 spells CAISGGTDRSMSAGELFF. CDR3 nucleotides: TGTGCCATCAGTGGTGGGACAGACCGAAGTATGTCGGCCGGGGAGCTGTTTTTT.

This clonotype was recorded at least ten times. The CDR3 nucleotides read TGTGCCAGCAGCGTTAATCGGGGGTCGAGCGGCGAGCAGTACTTC. This sequence encodes CASSVNRGSSGEQYF. The chain has TRBV7-9 and TRBJ2-7, with D tentatively TRBD2 (6 bases). CDR1 is SEHNR, CDR2 FQNEAQ, per germline (reference sequence). The CDR3 runs 15 residues. V lost 5 bases and J 6 bases, leaving 20 bases between the germline ends.

This clonotype was observed at least ten times. The J gene is TRBJ1-1, the V gene TRBV7-2, with D unresolved. CDR1 SGHTA and CDR2 FQGNSA come from the germline V gene. The CDR3 loop spans 12 amino acids. Trimming removed 2 bases at V and 13 bases at J, with 14 bases between. The chain's CDR3 is CASSLSPGSIFF. The CDR3 DNA sequence: TGTGCCAGCAGCTTATCCCCAGGCTCTATTTTCTTT.

DNA for the CDR3: TGCGCCAGCAGCCAAGGTGTCACAGGACTTCCCACAGATACGCAGTATTTT. Its protein is CASSQGVTGLPTDTQYF. The V and J genes are TRBV4-1 and TRBJ2-3; D may be TRBD1 or TRBD2 (5 bases each). The V end lost 1 base, the J end lost 2 bases, and 16 bases lay between the germline ends. This CDR3 is 17 amino acids long. CDR1 is MGHRA, CDR2 YSYEKL, per germline.